These 5 T cell receptor beta chains were sequenced from one sample in a study of T-cell memory formation after mild COVID-19. MiXCR, applied by TCRdb to the 5' RACE reads, yields one record per CDR3 protein. The sample carries under 150,000 distinct CDR3 sequences, about a fifth recorded once. Sequences were obtained from PBMCs or a T cell subset sorted from them (not recorded which). Receptor source: a young man who had mild COVID-19 (a few samples of this study predate the infection). Cell type and time point are not known.

The gene calls are TRBV4-1 and TRBJ1-1; maybe TRBD1 (5 bases). The germline CDR1 and CDR2 sequences are MGHRA and YSYEKL. The length of the CDR3 is 12 residues. The V and J ends lost 0 bases and 10 bases respectively, with 9 bases between them. CDR3 DNA sequence: TGCGCCAGCAGCCAAGAGGCAGGGCCAGCTTTCTTT. It yields the protein CASSQEAGPAFF.

In its sample, this clonotype was seen a few times. This chain links TRBV4-1 with TRBJ2-1; TRBD2 matches 7 bases. This CDR3 region has 16 residues. The junction had 9 bases not matched to a gene; V was cut back by 3 bases and J by 4 bases. Germline lookup yields CDR1 MGHRA and CDR2 YSYEKL. The CDR3 region is CASSQKGLSSYNEQFF. CDR3 DNA sequence: TGCGCCAGCAGCCAGAAGGGACTATCCTCGTACAATGAGCAGTTCTTC.

The V call is TRBV27, the J call TRBJ1-5; the D is unclear. V was trimmed by 5 bases and J by 7 bases, leaving 15 bases between them. CDR3 length equals 14 residues. Germline V gene lookup returns CDR1 MNHEY and CDR2 SMNVEV (reference sequence). The DNA of the CDR3 is TGTGCCAGCAGTCCCGGACCCGCTTTCCAGCCCCAGCATTTT. Amino acid sequence: CASSPGPAFQPQHF.

This clonotype has more than one count but fewer than ten. The chain couples TRBV12-3 or TRBV12-4 to TRBJ1-3; TRBD1 matches 7 bases. Trimming took 5 bases from V and 2 from J; bases not matched to a gene: 6. CDR3 size: 15 residues. DNA of the CDR3: TGTGCCAGCAGTACCAGGGGGGGAGCTGGAAACACCATATATTTT. It translates to CASSTRGGAGNTIYF.

This clonotype was seen more than once but under ten times. This chain connects TRBV7-9 to TRBJ2-6; D possibly corresponds to TRBD1 (6 bases). The CDR3 has 15 residues. Germline V gives CDR1 SEHNR, CDR2 FQNEAQ (reference sequence). Trimming shortened V by 5 bases and J by 5 bases, and 13 bases separated the two germline ends. The DNA of the CDR3 is TGTGCCAGCAGCCCAGGGGCCTGGAGGGCCAACGTCCTGACTTTC. The encoded protein is CASSPGAWRANVLTF. Full variable domain (remainder filled in from reference TRBV7-9 and TRBJ2-6): DTGVSQNPRHKITKRGQNVTFRCDPISEHNRLYWYRQTLGQGPEFLTYFQNEAQLEKSRLLSDRFSAERPKGSFSTLEIQRTEQGDSAMYLCASSPGAWRANVLTFGAGSRLTVL.